Listed here are 3 T cell receptor beta chains from one sample, sequenced in a study of blood T cell repertoires in COVID-19. Sequenced by immunoSEQ multiplex PCR; TCRdb stores in-frame clones only, minus some. The sample has more than 250,000 clones, around 86% seen once. Sequences were obtained from peripheral blood. Receptors were obtained from a man in his fifties or sixties with active or convalescent COVID-19.

The CDR3 is CASSPGTVADEQFF. The CDR3 bases are TGTGCCAGCTCCCCCGGGACAGTAGCAGATGAGCAGTTCTTC. V is TRBV18 and J is TRBJ2-1; TRBD1 aligns across 7 bases. J lost 8 bases, V lost 6 bases, and 10 bases had no gene match. Germline V gives CDR1 KGHSH, CDR2 LQKENI. CDR3 length: 14 residues.

V usage is TRBV2 and J usage is TRBJ1-5, with 7 bases matching TRBD1. Germline CDR1 SNHLY, CDR2 FYNNEI. Losses at the gene ends were 7 bases for V and 4 bases for J; bases not matched to a gene: 10. This CDR3 is built from 15 residues. The chain's CDR3 is CASKQTGIENQPQHF. CDR3 nucleotide sequence: TGTGCCAGCAAACAGACAGGGATTGAGAATCAGCCCCAGCATTTT.

V usage is TRBV5-6 and J usage is TRBJ1-1; the D gene is possibly TRBD1 (5 bases). CDR3 length: 16 amino acids. V gave up 1 base and J gave up 1 base, with 14 bases separating them. Looked up from germline, CDR1 is SGHDT and CDR2 is YYEEEE. The CDR3 loop reads CASSLFGGGSNTEAFF. DNA of the CDR3: TGTGCCAGCAGCTTGTTCGGGGGAGGGTCGAACACTGAAGCTTTCTTT.